The clone carrying this T cell receptor (beta chain) was seen a few times. Antigen unknown. This entry is derived from a study of T cell responses to AZD1222 COVID-19 vaccine. Study-level findings and limits: Regions 160-218 and 743-854 dominated among vaccine-associated CD4 TCRs spanning spike. Baseline seropositivity occurred in only six AZD1222 recipients. Two AZD1222 administrations were followed by greater Spike-specific TCR breadth and depth.

Profiled with immunoSEQ multiplex PCR; TCRdb holds only in-frame clones, not every one. The sample carries about 120,000 clones, roughly 89% recorded once. V was trimmed by 5 bases and J by 1 base, leaving 9 bases between them. The CDR3 has 14 amino acids. Germline lookup yields CDR1 MGHRA and CDR2 YSYEKL. This clonotype was obtained from an adult in good health. This chain joins TRBV4-1 and TRBJ1-3; TRBD1 might be the D (6 bases). The sample consisted of peripheral blood, taken on day 0 of AZD1222 vaccination. The CDR3 DNA sequence: TGCGCCAGCAGCACGACAGGATCTGGAAACACCATATATTTT. It yields the protein CASSTTGSGNTIYF.